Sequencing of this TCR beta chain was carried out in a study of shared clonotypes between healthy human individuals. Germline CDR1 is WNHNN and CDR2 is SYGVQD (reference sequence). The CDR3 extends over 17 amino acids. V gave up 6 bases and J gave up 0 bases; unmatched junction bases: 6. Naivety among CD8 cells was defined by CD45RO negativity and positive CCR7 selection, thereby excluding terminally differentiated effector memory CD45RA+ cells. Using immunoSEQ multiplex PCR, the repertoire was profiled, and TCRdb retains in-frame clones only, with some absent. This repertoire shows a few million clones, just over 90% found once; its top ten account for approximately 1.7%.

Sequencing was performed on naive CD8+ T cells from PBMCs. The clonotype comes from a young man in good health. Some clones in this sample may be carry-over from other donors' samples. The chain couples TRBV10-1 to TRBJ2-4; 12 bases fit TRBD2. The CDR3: CASSLTSGGLAKNIQYF. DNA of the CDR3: TGCGCCAGCAGCCTGACTAGCGGGGGATTAGCCAAAAACATTCAGTACTTC.